The rows below give T cell receptor beta chains drawn from one sample of a study of T cells expressing NK-cell markers. TCRdb re-called the 5' RACE reads; every CDR3 protein appears as one record, without DNA. The sample includes 450,000 to 600,000 distinct CDR3 sequences. The material sequenced was blood T cells: a sorted CD56 or NKG2C T cell subset, CD4+ or CD8+ T cells, or bulk PBMC T cells (not recorded which). These receptors came from a man younger than 35 in good health. The CDR3 runs from the conserved cysteine through the conserved F or W. Each record gives: V gene, J gene, CDR3 protein.

TRBV11-2,TRBJ1-4,CASTLGEKLFF
TRBV4-1,TRBJ1-1,CASSQVIRANTEAFF
TRBV24-1,TRBJ2-2,CATSVTPGQGDRELFF
TRBV7-9,TRBJ2-2,CASMTGHGELFF
TRBV5-1,TRBJ1-4,CASSLDRPATNEKLFF
TRBV2,TRBJ2-1,CASSGRGLAAYNEQFF
TRBV11-2,TRBJ2-2,CASSLVGTPAGELFF
TRBV10-3,TRBJ2-1,CAHGQSGGNEQFF
TRBV7-2,TRBJ1-2,CASSLGQGTLYGYTF
TRBV14,TRBJ2-7,CASSQPGQYEQYF
TRBV5-1,TRBJ2-7,CASSLDGTGSYEQYF
TRBV29-1,TRBJ2-1,CSVESIRDEQFF
TRBV7-2,TRBJ2-5,CASSLLPAGGPWETQYF
TRBV7-9,TRBJ2-1,CASSLVRTGGDEQFF
TRBV18,TRBJ2-4,CASSPPLFHQNIQYF
TRBV7-9,TRBJ1-2,CASSPRDYGYTF
TRBV2,TRBJ2-3,CASSVTSGIADTQYF
TRBV20-1,TRBJ2-6,CSARVLAGDHSGANVLTF
TRBV7-9,TRBJ2-5,CASSRPLAGDGQETQYF
TRBV25-1,TRBJ2-4,CASASPLGGDIQYF
TRBV5-1,TRBJ2-2,CASSRNSVSNTGELFF
TRBV7-9,TRBJ2-7,CASSPRPGFYEQYF
TRBV2,TRBJ1-1,CASSEEILGTEAFF
TRBV12-3/TRBV12-4,TRBJ2-2,CASRPHGNANTGELFF
TRBV27,TRBJ2-1,CASSFWGDYPFF
TRBV15,TRBJ2-1,CATSHPLIAGDYNEQFF
TRBV20-1,TRBJ1-5,CSARQGVGNQPQHF
TRBV5-1,TRBJ2-3,CASSRTSGRRRDTQYF
TRBV7-8,TRBJ1-5,CASSPGRTGSNQPQHF
TRBV4-3,TRBJ1-2,CASSQDRGYGYTF
TRBV5-1,TRBJ1-2,CASSLLSTGGRGYTF